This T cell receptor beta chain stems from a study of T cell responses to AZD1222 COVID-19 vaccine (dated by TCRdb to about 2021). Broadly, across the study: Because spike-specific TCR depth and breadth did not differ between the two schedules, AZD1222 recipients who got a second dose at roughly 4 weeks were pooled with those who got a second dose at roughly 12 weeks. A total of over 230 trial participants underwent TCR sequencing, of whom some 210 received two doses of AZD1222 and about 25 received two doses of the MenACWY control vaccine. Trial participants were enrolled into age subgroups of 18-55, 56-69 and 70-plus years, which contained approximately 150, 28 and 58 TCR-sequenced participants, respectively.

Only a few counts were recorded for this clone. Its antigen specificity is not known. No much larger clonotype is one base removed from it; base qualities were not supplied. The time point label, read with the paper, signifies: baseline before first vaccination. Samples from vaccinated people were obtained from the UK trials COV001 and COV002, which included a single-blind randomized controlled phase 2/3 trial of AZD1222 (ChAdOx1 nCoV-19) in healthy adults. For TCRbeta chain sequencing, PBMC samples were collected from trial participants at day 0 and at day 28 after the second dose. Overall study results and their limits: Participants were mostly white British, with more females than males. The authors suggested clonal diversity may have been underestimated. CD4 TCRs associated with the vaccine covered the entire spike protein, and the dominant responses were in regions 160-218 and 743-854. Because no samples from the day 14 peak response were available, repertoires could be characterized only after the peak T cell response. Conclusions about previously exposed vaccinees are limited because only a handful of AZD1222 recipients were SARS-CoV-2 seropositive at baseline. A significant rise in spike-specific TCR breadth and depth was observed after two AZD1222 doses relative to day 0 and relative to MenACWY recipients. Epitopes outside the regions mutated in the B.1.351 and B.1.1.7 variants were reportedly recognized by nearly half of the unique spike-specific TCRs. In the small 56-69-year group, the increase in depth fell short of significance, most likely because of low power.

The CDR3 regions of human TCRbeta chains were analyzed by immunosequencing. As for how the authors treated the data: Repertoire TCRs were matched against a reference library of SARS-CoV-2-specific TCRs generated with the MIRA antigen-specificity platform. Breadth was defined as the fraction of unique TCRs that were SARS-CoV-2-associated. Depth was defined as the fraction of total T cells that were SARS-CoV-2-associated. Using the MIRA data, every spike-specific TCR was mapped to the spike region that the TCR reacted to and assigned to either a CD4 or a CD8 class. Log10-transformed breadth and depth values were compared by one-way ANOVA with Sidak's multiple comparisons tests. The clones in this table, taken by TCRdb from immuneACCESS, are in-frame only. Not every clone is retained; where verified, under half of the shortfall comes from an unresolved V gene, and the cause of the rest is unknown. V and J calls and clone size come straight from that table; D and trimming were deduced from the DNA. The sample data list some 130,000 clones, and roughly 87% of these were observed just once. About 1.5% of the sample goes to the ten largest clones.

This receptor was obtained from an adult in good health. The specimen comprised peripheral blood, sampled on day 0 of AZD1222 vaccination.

The DNA is as follows: TGTGCCAGCAGTTCAGCCTTCACCGGGACTAGCGGGGGGTACAGCTCCTACGAGCAGTACTTC. The resulting protein is CASSSAFTGTSGGYSSYEQYF. The V and J segments used are TRBV27 and TRBJ2-7, and 15 bases in between align with TRBD2. Including the terminal cysteine and phenylalanine, the CDR3 comprises 21 residues. Of all the DNA, just the CDR3 is kept, 63 bases in frame from base 1. The germline V end is reduced by 4 bases and the J end by 0 bases; junction bases left unmatched: 16. The germline V gene (reference sequence) supplies CDR1 MNHEY and CDR2 SMNVEV.